These 24 T cell receptor beta chains were sequenced from one sample in a study of blood T cells in healthy people across ages. Primed by a sample-barcoded 5' primer and a J-beta primer mix, a second PCR proceeded for about 6 to 12 cycles. From the 5' RACE reads, TCRdb called clonotypes with MiXCR, one entry per CDR3 protein. The repertoire has 790,000 or so distinct CDR3 sequences, 45% to 70% of them found once; the top ten carry under 30%. The sample was blood. The receptors here all came from a middle-aged man in good health.

This clonotype has a handful of counts. The CDR3 DNA is TGCGCCAGCAGCCAAGAGCGTTGGACTAGCGGGGGGCCGGGGTACAATGAGCAGTTCTTC. Protein sequence: CASSQERWTSGGPGYNEQFF. The chain carries TRBV4-1 and TRBJ2-1, with TRBD2 matching 14 bases. Germline values: CDR1 MGHRA, CDR2 YSYEKL. The CDR3 spans 20 residues. V trimming: 0 bases; J trimming: 4 bases; junction bases outside the gene matches: 11.

The chain has TRBV18 and TRBJ2-6; D is uncertain. The CDR3 consists of 16 residues. Looked up from germline, CDR1 is KGHSH and CDR2 is LQKENI. V was clipped by 1 base and J by 2 bases, with 9 bases between them. The CDR3 loop reads CASSPQSGAGANVLTF. The CDR3 DNA reads as TGTGCCAGCTCACCACAGTCAGGCGCTGGGGCCAACGTCCTGACTTTC. Filled out from reference TRBV18 and TRBJ2-6, the complete variable domain reads NAGVMQNPRHLVRRRGQEARLRCSPMKGHSHVYWYRQLPEEGLKFMVYLQKENIIDESGMPKERFSAEFPKEGPSILRIQQVVRGDSAAYFCASSPQSGAGANVLTFGAGSRLTVL.

The chain combines TRBV25-1 with TRBJ2-1; 8 bases line up with TRBD2. This CDR3 region has 15 residues. The germline CDR1 and CDR2 sequences are MGHDK and SYGVNS. J gave up 4 bases and V 6 bases, and 8 bases lay outside the gene matches. The CDR3: CASRLTGTRYNEQFF. The CDR3 DNA is TGTGCCAGCAGACTAACCGGGACTAGGTACAATGAGCAGTTCTTC.

The chain links TRBV20-1 to TRBJ1-2, with a possible D match to TRBD1 (5 bases). Germline lookup yields CDR1 DFQATT and CDR2 SNEGSKA (reference sequence). V was cut by 4 bases and J by 7 bases, with 19 bases left in between. This CDR3 comprises 14 residues. The CDR3 coding sequence is TGCAGTGCTACACAACCCGGGAGGGGAAGTGGCTACACCTTC. Translation gives CSATQPGRGSGYTF.

The rearrangement joins TRBV9 to TRBJ1-2, with D perhaps TRBD1 (5 bases). Trimming took 3 bases from V and 0 from J, leaving 12 bases between them. Germline-derived CDR1 and CDR2 are SGDLS and YYNGEE. CDR3 length equals 15 residues. In DNA form, the CDR3 reads TGTGCCAGCAGCGCGCGGGACGGATCTAACTATGGCTACACCTTC. Its translation is CASSARDGSNYGYTF.

The rearrangement links TRBV28 to TRBJ1-1; tentative D call: TRBD1 (6 bases). The germline CDR1 and CDR2 sequences are MDHEN and SYDVKM. This CDR3 is 15 amino acids long. V lost 5 bases to trimming and J lost 4 bases, with 17 bases between them. CDR3 in amino acids: CASSVRGGSSTEAFF. CDR3 DNA sequence: TGTGCCAGCAGTGTTCGAGGGGGATCGAGCACTGAAGCTTTCTTT.

This clonotype was counted between two and nine times. This chain uses TRBV7-2 with TRBJ2-1; weak D call: TRBD2 (6 bases). Germline values: CDR1 SGHTA, CDR2 FQGNSA. Trimming cost V 6 bases and J 11 bases, with 17 bases left between them. CDR3 size: 13 residues. The chain's CDR3 is CASSRPGTVQQFF. CDR3 nucleotide sequence: TGTGCCAGCAGTCGACCAGGGACTGTGCAGCAGTTCTTC.

CDR3 loop: CASSYGPLTEAFF. CDR3 nucleotides: TGTGCCAGCAGTTATGGGCCCCTCACTGAAGCTTTCTTT. The chain employs TRBV6-2 or TRBV6-3 and TRBJ1-1; D not resolved. The germline gives CDR1 MNHEY, CDR2 SVGEGT. Trimming left V 3 bases short and J 4 bases short, with 9 bases between. This CDR3 has 13 residues.

This clonotype was seen a single time. The V call is TRBV7-2, the J call TRBJ2-1; a weak D match, TRBD2 (6 bases). The CDR3 covers 17 residues. V shed 6 bases and J shed 6 bases, with 24 bases lying between them. Germline values: CDR1 SGHTA, CDR2 FQGNSA. The CDR3 reads CASSGAGQARSSNEQFF. In DNA, the CDR3 is TGTGCCAGCAGTGGTGCGGGGCAGGCGAGGTCTAGCAATGAGCAGTTCTTC.

There are a few counts of this clonotype. The chain carries TRBV7-2 and TRBJ2-3, with 10 positions matching TRBD2. The CDR3 sequence is 14 residues long. Germline V gene data show CDR1 as SGHTA and CDR2 as FQGNSA. V was pared by 5 bases and J by 5 bases, with 4 bases of the junction left unmatched. The DNA of the CDR3 is TGTGCCAGCAGCACTTCTAGCGGGAGAGATACGCAGTATTTT. Protein product: CASSTSSGRDTQYF.

The rearrangement joins TRBV18 to TRBJ2-1; no definite D call. This CDR3 has 15 residues. The V gene's germline CDR1 is KGHSH and CDR2 LQKENI. The V and J ends lost 0 bases and 1 base respectively, with 7 bases between them. CDR3 in amino acids: CASSPPTRSYNEQFF. CDR3 DNA sequence: TGTGCCAGCTCACCACCGACGAGATCCTACAATGAGCAGTTCTTC.

The chain joins TRBV7-2 to TRBJ2-5, with 9 bases that match TRBD2. In germline, CDR1 is SGHTA, CDR2 FQGNSA. There are 18 residues in the CDR3. Trimming removed 0 bases from V and 2 bases from J; junction bases left unmatched: 10. CDR3 nucleotide sequence: TGTGCCAGCAGCTTAGCTCCTGAGAGACTAGCGGAGCAAGAGACCCAGTACTTC. It codes for CASSLAPERLAEQETQYF.

As regards this clonotype: The junction differs from germline at one of its ends, possibly a read error. This chain links TRBV20-1 with TRBJ1-1, with TRBD1 matching over 7 bases. The CDR3 loop spans 17 amino acids. Germline V gene sequence: CDR1 DFQATT, CDR2 SNEGSKA (reference sequence). In DNA, the CDR3 is TGCGGTGCTAGAGATCAAGCCCCTGACAGGGTTCAATCTGAAGCTTTCTTT. Translating gives CGARDQAPDRVQSEAFF.

The genes are TRBV2 and TRBJ2-1; 8 nucleotides align to TRBD1. The V segment lost 4 bases and the J segment 5 bases; nucleotides outside the gene matches: 4. There are 14 residues in the CDR3. Germline lookup yields CDR1 SNHLY and CDR2 FYNNEI. DNA for the CDR3: TGTGCCAGCAGTGTAAAACAGGGGGACAATGAGCAGTTCTTC. The encoded protein is CASSVKQGDNEQFF. Variable domain in full (rest from reference TRBV2 and TRBJ2-1): EPEVTQTPSHQVTQMGQEVILRCVPISNHLYFYWYRQILGQKVEFLVSFYNNEISEKSEIFDDQFSVERPDGSNFTLKIRSTKLEDSAMYFCASSVKQGDNEQFFGPGTRLTVL.

Only a few counts were recorded for this clonotype. The chain uses TRBV28 and TRBJ2-3, with TRBD2 identical over 7 bases. The V gene's germline CDR1 is MDHEN and CDR2 SYDVKM. This CDR3 comprises 15 residues. The junction had 7 bases not matched to a gene; V was cut back by 5 bases and J by 2 bases. The CDR3 DNA reads TGTGCCAGCAGTCCCCCTAGCGGTCTCACAGATACGCAGTATTTT. Protein: CASSPPSGLTDTQYF. Drawing the rest from reference TRBV28 and TRBJ2-3, the complete variable domain is DVKVTQSSRYLVKRTGEKVFLECVQDMDHENMFWYRQDPGLGLRLIYFSYDVKMKEKGDIPEGYSVSREKKERFSLILESASTNQTSMYLCASSPPSGLTDTQYFGPGTRLTVL.

J is TRBJ1-4 and V is TRBV29-1; TRBD1 matches 7 bases. Germline CDR1 reads SQVTM; CDR2 reads ANQGSEA. The CDR3 is made up of 15 amino acids. Trimming took 5 bases from V and 7 from J; bases not matched to a gene: 13. This CDR3 reads CSVLRQGSTSEKLFF. The DNA of the CDR3 is TGCAGCGTTCTTCGACAGGGCTCAACCAGTGAAAAACTGTTTTTT.

This clonotype came up a few times. The rearrangement uses TRBV24-1 and TRBJ2-3; 11 bases align to TRBD2. With V trimmed by 1 base and J by 10 bases, 3 bases remained unmatched. CDR3 length: 14 amino acids. Germline V gene lookup returns CDR1 KGHDR and CDR2 SFDVKD. The CDR3 nucleotides are TGTGCCACCAGTGATTTCGGGACTAGCGGTCCGCAGTATTTT. Protein: CATSDFGTSGPQYF.

This clonotype has a count of ten or more. V and J are TRBV7-3 and TRBJ2-5; D remains ambiguous. This CDR3 contains 16 residues. V was cut by 5 bases and J by 5 bases, with 21 bases left in between. The germline CDR1 and CDR2 sequences are SGHTA and FQGTGA. The CDR3 DNA follows: TGTGCCAGCAGCCCAACACCAGTCCTGGCTCAGGAGACCCAGTACTTC. Its translation is CASSPTPVLAQETQYF. Using reference TRBV7-3 and TRBJ2-5 for the parts outside the CDR3, the full variable domain is GAGVSQTPSNKVTEKGKYVELRCDPISGHTALYWYRQSLGQGPEFLIYFQGTGAADDSGLPNDRFFAVRPEGSVSTLKIQRTERGDSAVYLCASSPTPVLAQETQYFGPGTRLLVL.

The sample holds a few counts of this clonotype. The chain uses TRBV5-1 and TRBJ2-5; maybe TRBD2 (6 bases). The germline V gene has CDR1 SGHRS and CDR2 YFSETQ. The V gene lost 4 bases and the J gene lost 5 bases, with 21 bases spanning the gap. CDR3 length equals 16 residues. CDR3 nucleotides: TGCGCCAGCAGCACCGCGGGGCCTACCTTGGGGGAGACCCAGTACTTC. Translating gives CASSTAGPTLGETQYF.

With regard to this clonotype: A read error may account for a junction end that differs from germline. The chain has TRBV4-2 and TRBJ2-5, with D unclear. CDR1 and CDR2 (germline): LGHNA, YNFKEQ. CDR3 length equals 15 residues. The CDR3 here is CASSPQVGYQETLYF. CDR3 nucleotide sequence: TGTGCCAGCAGCCCCCAGGTGGGATACCAAGAGACCCTGTACTTC.

The V and J genes are TRBV6-2 or TRBV6-3 and TRBJ2-1; no clear D. Trimming pared 0 bases from V and 3 bases from J, leaving 6 bases between. Germline V gives CDR1 MNHEY, CDR2 SVGEGT. CDR3 size: 14 residues. The CDR3 is CASSYSKVYNEQFF. DNA of the CDR3: TGTGCCAGCAGTTACTCGAAAGTCTACAATGAGCAGTTCTTC.

The chain carries TRBV7-9 and TRBJ2-1; TRBD1 is a possible D gene (6 bases). Trimming removed 7 bases from V and 4 bases from J, with 14 bases in between. Germline CDR1 is SEHNR and CDR2 is FQNEAQ (reference sequence). The CDR3 is 14 residues long. This chain's CDR3 is CASIISGVYNEQFF. CDR3 nucleotide sequence: TGTGCCAGCATCATATCAGGGGTGTACAATGAGCAGTTCTTC.

The CDR3 is CAISPQGTSYNEQFF. In DNA, the CDR3 is TGTGCCATCAGTCCGCAGGGGACCTCCTACAATGAGCAGTTCTTC. The rearrangement links TRBV10-3 to TRBJ2-1; TRBD1 might be the D (6 bases). V gave up 5 bases and J gave up 0 bases, with 11 bases separating them. The CDR3 covers 15 residues. Germline assignment: CDR1 ENHRY and CDR2 SYGVKD.

The V gene is TRBV14, the J gene TRBJ2-7; D ambiguous. This CDR3 comprises 14 residues. CDR1 is SGHDN, CDR2 FVKESK, per germline. V lost 1 base to trimming and J lost 3 bases, with 10 bases between them. CDR3 DNA: TGTGCCAGCAGCCAAGGCCAGTTCCGCTACGAGCAGTACTTC. Protein product: CASSQGQFRYEQYF.